This paragraph covers one T cell receptor beta chain sequence. The record originates from a study of blood T cell repertoires in COVID-19. Turning to the study itself: Both acute and convalescent COVID-19 samples were obtained from the United States, Italy and Spain. PBMCs, B-cell-depleted T cells, or T cells provided the cDNA or gDNA that made up the material.

V was trimmed by 3 bases and J by 9 bases, leaving 21 bases between them. CDR1 is SNHLY and CDR2 is FYNNEI in the germline V gene. The CDR3 sequence is 16 residues long. Per the authors' pipeline: Reference gene primer amplification in the assay estimated nucleated cell counts. TCRdb's table, derived via immunoSEQ multiplex PCR, lists solely in-frame clones and lacks some. Clone size and V and J calls were adopted from that table, with D and trimming inferred from the DNA. The table lists some 230,000 clones, roughly 80% of them singletons. This chain links TRBV2 with TRBJ2-1, with D possibly matching TRBD1 (5 bases). Sequenced sample: peripheral blood. This clonotype was sampled from a woman aged 45-59 years with acute or convalescent COVID-19. CDR3 amino acids: CASSDSRLGAGGEQFF. The DNA of the CDR3 is TGTGCCAGCAGTGATTCCAGGCTAGGGGCTGGCGGTGAGCAGTTCTTC.